This T cell receptor (beta chain) was documented in a study of Ad26.COV2.S vaccination and SARS-CoV-2 variants. TCRdb keeps only in-frame clones here, not all; method: immunoSEQ multiplex PCR. Among 380,000 or so clones, 83% were seen once, and the ten largest hold about 8%. Specified treatment: about 20 received Ad26.COV2.S at low or high dose, single or two shots; about 5 received placebo; per-sample allocation not given. Each sample was drawn 63 days after the first injection (of vaccine or placebo). The CDR3 runs to 16 residues. V was pared by 0 bases and J by 0 bases, with 9 bases between. Germline lookup yields CDR1 SGHRS and CDR2 YFSETQ.

The chain has TRBV5-1 and TRBJ2-2; D may be TRBD1 (6 bases). The clonotype was recovered from a person between 18 and 59 years old who received the Ad26.COV2.S COVID-19 vaccine or a placebo. The sample was peripheral blood, taken in a trial of Ad26.COV2.S vaccine versus placebo. CDR3 protein: CASSLGYRANTGELFF. CDR3 in DNA: TGCGCCAGCAGCTTGGGGTACAGGGCGAACACCGGGGAGCTGTTTTTT.